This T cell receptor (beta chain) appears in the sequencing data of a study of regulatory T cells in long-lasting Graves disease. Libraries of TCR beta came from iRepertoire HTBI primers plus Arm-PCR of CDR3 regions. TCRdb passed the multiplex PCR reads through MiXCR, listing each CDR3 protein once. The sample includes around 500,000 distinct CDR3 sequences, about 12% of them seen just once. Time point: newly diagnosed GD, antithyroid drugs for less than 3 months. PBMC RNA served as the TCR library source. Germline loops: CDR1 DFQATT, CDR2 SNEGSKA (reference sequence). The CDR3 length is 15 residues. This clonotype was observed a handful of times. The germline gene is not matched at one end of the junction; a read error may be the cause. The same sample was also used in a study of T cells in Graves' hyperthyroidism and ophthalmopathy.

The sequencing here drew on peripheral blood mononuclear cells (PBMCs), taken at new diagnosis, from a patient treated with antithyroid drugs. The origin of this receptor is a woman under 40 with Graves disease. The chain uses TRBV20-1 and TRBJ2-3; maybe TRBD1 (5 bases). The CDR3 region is CSASNLPTRVDAQYF. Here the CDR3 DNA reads TGCAGTGCTAGTAACCTACCGACCAGGGTAGATGCGCAGTATTTT.